The clone carrying this T cell receptor beta chain was counted only a few times. A much larger clone lies a single base off, so this may be a read error. Since the CDR3 does not end with the conserved phenylalanine or tryptophan, this likely comes from a read error. A second roughly 6 to 11 cycle PCR used barcoded and J-beta primers. TCRdb reprocessed the 5' RACE reads via MiXCR and lists one record per CDR3 protein. The sample consists of 500,000 to 550,000 distinct CDR3 sequences, 24% of them appearing once. This entry is derived from a study of blood T cells in healthy people across ages. CDR3 length: 13 residues. Looked up from germline, CDR1 is KGHSH and CDR2 is LQKENI. The V end lost 4 bases, the J end lost 7 bases, and 10 bases lay between the germline ends. The sample also formed part of further work on T cells of mothers and their children. That paper states: Every microgram of extracted RNA entered cDNA synthesis, roughly 1.4 ug per 15 ul.

Sequencing was performed on blood. This sequence was found in a boy under 18 in good health. The chain uses TRBV18 and TRBJ1-4; D remains ambiguous. The CDR3 is CASSRETGEKLFL. The CDR3 DNA sequence: TGTGCCAGCTCACGGGAAACCGGTGAAAAACTGTTTCTT.